This T cell receptor (beta chain) was retrieved from a study of blood T cell repertoires in COVID-19. As for the study in general: Some COVID-19 samples were acute and others convalescent; all came from the United States, Italy and Spain. The analysed material was cDNA or gDNA that came from T cells, B-cell-depleted T cells, or PBMCs.

Sequencing used immunoSEQ multiplex PCR; TCRdb keeps in-frame clones, though not all of them. Of 130,000 or so clones in the sample, about 86% were seen once. The sequence was obtained from a woman aged 60 to 75 with acute or convalescent COVID-19. The sample consisted of peripheral blood.

This CDR3 reads CARSLIVVGQDTYEQYF. In DNA, the CDR3 is TGTGCCAGAAGCTTGATCGTTGTCGGACAGGACACCTACGAGCAGTACTTC. This chain joins TRBV5-3 and TRBJ2-7; 7 bases are a match to TRBD1. TRBV5-3 carries the ORF label, with uncertain function. The J segment lost 2 bases and the V segment lost 1 base, leaving 12 bases of the junction unmatched. The CDR3 totals 17 residues.